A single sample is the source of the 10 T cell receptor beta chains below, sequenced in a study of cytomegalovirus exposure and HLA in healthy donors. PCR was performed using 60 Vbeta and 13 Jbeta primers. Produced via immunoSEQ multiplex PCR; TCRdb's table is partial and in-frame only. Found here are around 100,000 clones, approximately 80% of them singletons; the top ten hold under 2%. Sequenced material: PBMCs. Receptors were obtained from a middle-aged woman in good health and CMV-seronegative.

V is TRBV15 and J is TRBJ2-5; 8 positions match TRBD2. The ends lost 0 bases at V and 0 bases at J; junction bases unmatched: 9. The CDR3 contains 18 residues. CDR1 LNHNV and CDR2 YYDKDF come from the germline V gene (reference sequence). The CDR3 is CATSRDRVLAGHQETQYF. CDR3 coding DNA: TGTGCCACCAGCAGAGATAGGGTCCTAGCGGGTCACCAAGAGACCCAGTACTTC.

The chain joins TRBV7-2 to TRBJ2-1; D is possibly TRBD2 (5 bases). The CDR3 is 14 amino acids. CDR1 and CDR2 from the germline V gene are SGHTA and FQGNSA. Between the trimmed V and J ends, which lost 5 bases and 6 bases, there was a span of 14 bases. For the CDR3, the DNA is TGTGCCAGCAGCCCCGTGGCGGGCAGCAATGAGCAGTTCTTC. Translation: CASSPVAGSNEQFF.

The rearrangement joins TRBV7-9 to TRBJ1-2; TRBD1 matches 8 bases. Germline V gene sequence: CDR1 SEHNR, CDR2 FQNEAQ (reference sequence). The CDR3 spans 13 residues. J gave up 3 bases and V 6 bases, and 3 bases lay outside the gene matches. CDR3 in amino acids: CASRSDRDYGYTF. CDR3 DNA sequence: TGTGCCAGCAGATCGGACAGGGACTATGGCTACACCTTC.

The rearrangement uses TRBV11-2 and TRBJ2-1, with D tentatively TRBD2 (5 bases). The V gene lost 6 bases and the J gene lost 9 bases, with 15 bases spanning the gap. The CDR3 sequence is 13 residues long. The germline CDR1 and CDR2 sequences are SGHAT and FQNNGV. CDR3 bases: TGTGCCAGCAGACGGGGTTTAACGAGTGAGCAGTTCTTC. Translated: CASRRGLTSEQFF. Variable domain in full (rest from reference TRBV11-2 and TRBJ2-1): EAGVAQSPRYKIIEKRQSVAFWCNPISGHATLYWYQQILGQGPKLLIQFQNNGVVDDSQLPKDRFSAERLKGVDSTLKIQPAKLEDSAVYLCASRRGLTSEQFFGPGTRLTVL.

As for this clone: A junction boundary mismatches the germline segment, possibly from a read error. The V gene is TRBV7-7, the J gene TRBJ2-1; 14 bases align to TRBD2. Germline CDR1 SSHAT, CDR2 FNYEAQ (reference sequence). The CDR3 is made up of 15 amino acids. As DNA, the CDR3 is TGTGCTAGCAGCTTAGCGGGACTAGCGGGAGAGGAGCAGTTCTTC. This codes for CASSLAGLAGEEQFF.

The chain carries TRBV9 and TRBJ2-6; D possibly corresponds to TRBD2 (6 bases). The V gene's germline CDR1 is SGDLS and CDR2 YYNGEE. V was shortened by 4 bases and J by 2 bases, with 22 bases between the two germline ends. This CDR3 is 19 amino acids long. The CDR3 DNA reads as TGTGCCAGCAGCCCCCGGGACTTATGGGTCCCTGCTGGGGCCAACGTCCTGACTTTC. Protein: CASSPRDLWVPAGANVLTF.

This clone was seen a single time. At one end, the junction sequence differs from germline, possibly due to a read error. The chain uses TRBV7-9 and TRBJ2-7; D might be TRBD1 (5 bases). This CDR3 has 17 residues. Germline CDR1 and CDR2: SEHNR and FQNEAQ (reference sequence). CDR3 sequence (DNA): TGTTCCAGCAGTCCGTCCCCAGCCCAGGCAGGGTCCTACGAGCAGTACTTC. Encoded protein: CSSSPSPAQAGSYEQYF.

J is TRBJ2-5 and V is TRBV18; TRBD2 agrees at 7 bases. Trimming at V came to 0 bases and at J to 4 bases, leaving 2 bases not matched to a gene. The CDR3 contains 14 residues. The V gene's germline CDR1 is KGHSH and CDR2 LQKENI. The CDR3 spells CASSPPAGVETQYF. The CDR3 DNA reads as TGTGCCAGCTCACCACCCGCGGGAGTAGAGACCCAGTACTTC.

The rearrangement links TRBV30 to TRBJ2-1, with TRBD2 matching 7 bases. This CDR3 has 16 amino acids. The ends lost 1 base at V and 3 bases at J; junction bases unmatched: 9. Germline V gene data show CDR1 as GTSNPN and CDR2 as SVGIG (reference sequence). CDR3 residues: CAWSGGGGSVYNEQFF. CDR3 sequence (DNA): TGTGCCTGGAGTGGCGGGGGAGGGAGTGTCTACAATGAGCAGTTCTTC.

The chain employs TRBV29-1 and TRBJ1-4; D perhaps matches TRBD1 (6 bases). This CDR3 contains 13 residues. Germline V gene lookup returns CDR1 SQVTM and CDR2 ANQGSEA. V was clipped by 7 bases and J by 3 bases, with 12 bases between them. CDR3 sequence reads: CSAQGLANEKLFF. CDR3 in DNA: TGCAGCGCGCAGGGGCTGGCTAATGAAAAACTGTTTTTT.